These 8 T cell receptor beta chains came from one sample sequenced in a study of blood T cell repertoires in COVID-19. The table came from immunoSEQ multiplex PCR; TCRdb's copy has only in-frame clones and leaves some out. The sample yields approximately 360,000 clones, 80% to 90% seen once. The sample taken for sequencing was peripheral blood. These receptors were collected from a man aged 40-50 years with acute or convalescent COVID-19.

J is TRBJ1-4 and V is TRBV13; possibly TRBD1 for D (5 bases). The CDR3 runs 15 residues. Germline V CDR1 and CDR2: PRHDT, FYEKMQ (reference sequence). V was shortened by 4 bases and J by 1 base, with 10 bases between the two germline ends. The CDR3 region has the DNA TGTGCCAGCAGCTCCGCAGGGTTAACTAATGAAAAACTGTTTTTT. Translated, it gives CASSSAGLTNEKLFF.

The chain joins TRBV10-3 to TRBJ1-1, with D uncertain. The CDR3 has 14 residues. Between the trimmed V and J ends, which lost 6 bases and 2 bases, there was a span of 13 bases. CDR1 and CDR2 (germline): ENHRY, SYGVKD. Here the CDR3 reads CAIRTRTGNTEAFF. The CDR3 DNA is TGTGCCATCAGGACCCGGACGGGAAACACTGAAGCTTTCTTT.

The chain employs TRBV5-5 and TRBJ1-2, with D maybe TRBD1 (6 bases). The CDR3 runs to 14 residues. V lost 7 bases and J lost 2, with 15 bases in between. CDR1 is SGHKS, CDR2 YYEKEE, per germline (reference sequence). The DNA for the CDR3 is TGTGCCAGCGGGGCGCTTCAGGGGAACTATGGCTACACCTTC. As protein: CASGALQGNYGYTF.

The V gene is TRBV6-5, the J gene TRBJ2-3; 9 bases match TRBD1. This CDR3 comprises 14 residues. Germline V gene data show CDR1 as MNHEY and CDR2 as SVGAGI. V shed 11 bases and J 6 bases; nucleotides not matched to a gene: 12. The CDR3 DNA sequence: TGTGCCGTCAAGGGGACAGGGAATATGGATACGCAGTATTTT. This encodes CAVKGTGNMDTQYF.

This chain connects TRBV29-1 to TRBJ2-1; 8 positions match TRBD2. The CDR3 sequence is 12 residues long. Looked up from germline, CDR1 is SQVTM and CDR2 is ANQGSEA. The J segment lost 4 bases and the V segment lost 4 bases, leaving 0 bases of the junction unmatched. The CDR3 here is CSVAGGYNEQFF. CDR3 in DNA: TGCAGCGTTGCGGGGGGGTACAATGAGCAGTTCTTC.

V gene TRBV30 combines with J gene TRBJ2-1, with D unresolved. Trimming took off 3 bases at V and 10 bases at J, with 7 bases between the two ends. The CDR3 sequence is 10 residues long. CDR1 is GTSNPN and CDR2 is SVGIG in the germline V gene (reference sequence). CDR3 sequence: CAWRLREQFF. CDR3 bases: TGTGCCTGGAGACTACGGGAGCAGTTCTTC.

The J gene is TRBJ1-1, the V gene TRBV5-1; D ambiguous. The CDR3 has 16 residues. Germline values: CDR1 SGHRS, CDR2 YFSETQ. The V end was cut by 2 bases, the J end by 0 bases, with 14 bases between. The CDR3 region is CASSFVTAGMNTEAFF. The DNA for the CDR3 is TGCGCCAGCAGCTTCGTTACTGCGGGTATGAACACTGAAGCTTTCTTT.

This clone was seen a few times. This chain connects TRBV5-1 to TRBJ2-2; 7 nucleotides line up with TRBD2. The CDR3 contains 16 residues. V shed 3 bases and J 5 bases; nucleotides not matched to a gene: 10. Germline V gene sequence: CDR1 SGHRS, CDR2 YFSETQ. DNA of the CDR3: TGCGCCAGCAGCTCCCGGGAAAGCGGGGTTACCGGGGAGCTGTTTTTT. Protein sequence: CASSSRESGVTGELFF. The full variable domain, its missing parts supplied by reference TRBV5-1 and TRBJ2-2, is KAGVTQTPRYLIKTRGQQVTLSCSPISGHRSVSWYQQTPGQGLQFLFEYFSETQRNKGNFPGRFSGRQFSNSRSEMNVSTLELGDSALYLCASSSRESGVTGELFFGEGSRLTVL.